Following are 2 T cell receptor beta chains from one sample sequenced in a study of blood T cell repertoires in COVID-19. Profiled with immunoSEQ multiplex PCR; TCRdb holds only in-frame clones, not every one. The sample holds roughly 61,000 clones, around four fifths seen once. Sequencing was performed on peripheral blood. The origin of the receptors is a woman in her 70s with acute or convalescent COVID-19.

The chain is built from TRBV19 and TRBJ1-1, with D unresolved. V dropped 9 bases and J dropped 1 base, with 12 bases sitting between them. Germline loops: CDR1 LNHDA, CDR2 SQIVND (reference sequence). CDR3 length: 13 residues. CDR3 DNA sequence: TGTGCCAGCTCTACAGACCGGAACACTGAAGCTTTCTTT. Residues: CASSTDRNTEAFF.

The chain has TRBV27 and TRBJ1-2, with 7 bases fitting TRBD1. The CDR3 covers 15 residues. Trimming cost V 0 bases and J 8 bases; bases outside gene matches: 9. Germline CDR1 reads MNHEY; CDR2 reads SMNVEV (reference sequence). The CDR3 loop reads CASSLSSGPGGGYTF. The CDR3 DNA sequence: TGTGCCAGCAGTTTATCCTCTGGACCAGGGGGAGGCTACACCTTC.